This TCR beta chain was sequenced in a study of CD8 T cells in Susac syndrome. The CDR3 extends over 12 amino acids. Trimming removed 1 base at V and 5 bases at J, with 6 bases between. When the RNA was reverse transcribed, random hexamers were used with an input of roughly 0.45 to 1 ug. It was immunoSEQ multiplex PCR that amplified TCR beta CDR3 across 54 Vbeta and 13 Jbeta. Using its own MiXCR run on the immunoSEQ multiplex PCR reads, TCRdb lists one record per CDR3 protein. The top ten clones hold around 0.072% of a sample with about 250,000 distinct CDR3 sequences, around 95% of them seen once. Those who served as multiple sclerosis controls were treatment-naive patients with stable or active relapsing-remitting disease.

The specimen sequenced was CD4+ T cells from PBMCs. This sequence originates from a human donor with multiple sclerosis. This sequence joins TRBV12-3 or TRBV12-4 and TRBJ2-7, with D unresolved. The CDR3 is CASSLGQNEQYV. The CDR3 region has the DNA TGTGCCAGCAGTTTAGGGCAGAACGAGCAGTACGTC.